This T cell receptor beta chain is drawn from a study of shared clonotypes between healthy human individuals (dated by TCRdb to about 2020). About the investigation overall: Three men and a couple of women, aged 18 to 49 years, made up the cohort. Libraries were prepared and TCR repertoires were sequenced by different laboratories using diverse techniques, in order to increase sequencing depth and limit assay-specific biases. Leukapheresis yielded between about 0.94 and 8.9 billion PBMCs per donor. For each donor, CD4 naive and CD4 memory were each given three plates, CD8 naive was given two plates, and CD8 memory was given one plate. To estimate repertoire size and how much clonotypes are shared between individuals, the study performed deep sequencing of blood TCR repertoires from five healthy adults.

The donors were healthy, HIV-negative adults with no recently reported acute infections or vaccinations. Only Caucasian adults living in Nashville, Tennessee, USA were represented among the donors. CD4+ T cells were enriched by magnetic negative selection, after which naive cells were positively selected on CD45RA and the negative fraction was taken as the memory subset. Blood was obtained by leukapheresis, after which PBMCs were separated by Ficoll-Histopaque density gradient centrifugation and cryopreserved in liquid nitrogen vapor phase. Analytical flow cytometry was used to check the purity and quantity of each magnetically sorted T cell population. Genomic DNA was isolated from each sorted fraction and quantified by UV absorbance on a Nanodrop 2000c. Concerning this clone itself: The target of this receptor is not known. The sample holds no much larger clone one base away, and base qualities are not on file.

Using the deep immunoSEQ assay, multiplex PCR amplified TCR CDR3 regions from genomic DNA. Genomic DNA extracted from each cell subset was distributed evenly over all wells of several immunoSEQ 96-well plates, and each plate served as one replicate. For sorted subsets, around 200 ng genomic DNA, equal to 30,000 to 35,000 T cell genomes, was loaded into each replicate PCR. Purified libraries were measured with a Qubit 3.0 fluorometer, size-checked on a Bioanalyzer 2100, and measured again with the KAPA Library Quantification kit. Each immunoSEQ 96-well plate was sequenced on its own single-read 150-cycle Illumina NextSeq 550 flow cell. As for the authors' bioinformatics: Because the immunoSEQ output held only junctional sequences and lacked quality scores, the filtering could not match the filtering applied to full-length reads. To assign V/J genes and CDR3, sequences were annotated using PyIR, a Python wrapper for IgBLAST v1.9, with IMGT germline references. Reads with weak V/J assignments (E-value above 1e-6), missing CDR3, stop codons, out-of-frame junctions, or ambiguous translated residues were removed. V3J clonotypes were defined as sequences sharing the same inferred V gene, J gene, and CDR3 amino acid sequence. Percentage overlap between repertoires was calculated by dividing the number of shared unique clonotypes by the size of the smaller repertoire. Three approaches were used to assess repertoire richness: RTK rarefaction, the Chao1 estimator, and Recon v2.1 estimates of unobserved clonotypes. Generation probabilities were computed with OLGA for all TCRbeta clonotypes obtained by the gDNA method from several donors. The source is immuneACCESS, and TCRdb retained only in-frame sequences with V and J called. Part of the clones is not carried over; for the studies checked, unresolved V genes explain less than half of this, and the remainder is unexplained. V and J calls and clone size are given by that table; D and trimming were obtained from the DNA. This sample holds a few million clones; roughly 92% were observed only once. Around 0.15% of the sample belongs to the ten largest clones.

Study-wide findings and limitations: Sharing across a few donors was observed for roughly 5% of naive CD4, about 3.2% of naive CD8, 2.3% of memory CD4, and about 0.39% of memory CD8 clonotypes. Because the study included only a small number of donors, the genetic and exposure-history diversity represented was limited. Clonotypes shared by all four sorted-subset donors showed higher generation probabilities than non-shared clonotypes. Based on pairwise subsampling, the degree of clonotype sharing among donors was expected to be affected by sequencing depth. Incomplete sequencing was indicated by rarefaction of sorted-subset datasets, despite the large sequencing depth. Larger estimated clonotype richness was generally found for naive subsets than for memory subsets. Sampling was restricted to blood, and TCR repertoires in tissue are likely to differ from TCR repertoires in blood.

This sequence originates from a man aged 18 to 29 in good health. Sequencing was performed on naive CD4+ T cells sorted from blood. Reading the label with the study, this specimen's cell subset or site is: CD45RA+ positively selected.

At the DNA level, the sequence is TGTGCCAGCAGTGAAGCTCTTGGACAGGGAAAAAACATTCAGTACTTC. It translates to CASSEALGQGKNIQYF. The sequence joins TRBV6-1 to TRBJ2-4; TRBD1 agrees with 8 junctional bases. V ends up 0 bases short and J 4 bases short, with an unmatched junction base count of 5. Taken from cysteine to phenylalanine, the CDR3 has 16 residues. Only the CDR3 DNA stays, 48 bases, in frame from base 1. Via the germline V gene, CDR1 is MNHNS and CDR2 SASEGT.